This entry is about one T cell receptor beta chain. The sample is drawn from a study of memory CD8 T cells in hepatitis C reinfection. Study information: A couple of donors resolved primary infection, then developed chronic reinfection. Between 12 and 24 weeks after reinfection detection, late samples were drawn.

Method: immunoSEQ multiplex PCR; TCRdb's copy keeps in-frame clones and lacks some. This sample has some 44,000 clones, with about 91% found just once. Time point noted: late/post reinfection, 12 to 24 weeks after detection. Sorted cells were sequenced directly ex vivo without any in vitro expansion. Donors came from people who inject drugs enrolled in HEPCO, Canada. The CDR3 length is 14 residues. CDR1 and CDR2 from the germline V gene are SGHKS and YYEKEE (reference sequence). The ends were cut back, 6 bases at V and 2 bases at J, with 15 bases in the middle. This chain uses TRBV5-5 with TRBJ2-7; a weak D match, TRBD2 (7 bases). Sequencing was performed on naive CD8+ T cells sorted from blood. The clonotype originates from a man aged 18 to 35 with hepatitis C virus infection. Here the CDR3 reads CASTPGGQTYEQYF. Written as DNA, the CDR3 is TGTGCCAGCACCCCGGGAGGACAGACCTACGAGCAGTACTTC.